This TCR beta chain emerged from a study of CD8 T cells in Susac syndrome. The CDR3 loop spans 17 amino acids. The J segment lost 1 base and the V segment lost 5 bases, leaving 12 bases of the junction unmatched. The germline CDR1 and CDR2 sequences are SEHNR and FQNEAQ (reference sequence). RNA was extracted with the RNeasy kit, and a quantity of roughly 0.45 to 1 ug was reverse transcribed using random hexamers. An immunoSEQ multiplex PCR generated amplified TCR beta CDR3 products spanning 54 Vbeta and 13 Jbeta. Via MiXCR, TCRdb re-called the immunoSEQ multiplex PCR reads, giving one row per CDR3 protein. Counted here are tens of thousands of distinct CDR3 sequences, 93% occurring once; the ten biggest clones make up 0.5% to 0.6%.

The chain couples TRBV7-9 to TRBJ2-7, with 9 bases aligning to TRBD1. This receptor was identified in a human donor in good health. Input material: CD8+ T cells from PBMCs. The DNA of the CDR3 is TGTGCCAGCAGCCCCCCGACAGGGGGGTCTCCTTCCTACGAGCAGTACTTC. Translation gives CASSPPTGGSPSYEQYF.